Listed below are T cell receptor beta chains from one sample, sequenced in a study of shared clonotypes between healthy human individuals. Profiled with immunoSEQ multiplex PCR; TCRdb holds only in-frame clones, not every one. The sample records hundreds of thousands of clones, less than 80% being singletons. The sample taken for sequencing was PBMCs. These TCRs come from a middle-aged woman in good health. Some clones in this sample may be carry-over from other donors' samples. The CDR3 runs from the conserved cysteine through the conserved F or W. Fields, in order: clone size, V gene, D gene, J gene, CDR3 DNA, CDR3 protein. The D gene is left open where the match is weak. Size values are once, few and many counts, or a class for expanded clones, and some rows have none.

many	TRBV9	TRBD1	TRBJ1-3	TGTGCCAGCAGCGAGGAGGGGGCGCGCGGAAACACCATATATTTT	CASSEEGARGNTIYF
.	TRBV27	.	TRBJ2-1	TGTGCCAGCAGTTCCCGCCCTTTAAATGAGCAGTTCTTC	CASSSRPLNEQFF
.	TRBV7-8	TRBD1	TRBJ1-1	TGTGCCAGCAGCAAAATACAGGGGGCTGAAGCTTTCTTT	CASSKIQGAEAFF
.	TRBV28	TRBD1	TRBJ1-4	TGTGCCAGCAGTAGCGGAGGCAGGGGGGCTGGTGAAAAACTGTTTTTT	CASSSGGRGAGEKLFF
.	TRBV29-1	TRBD1	TRBJ1-4	TGCAGCGTTGCAGACAGGGGGCGCGGGGAAAAACTGTTTTTT	CSVADRGRGEKLFF
.	TRBV9	.	TRBJ2-7	TGTGCCAGCAGCGACGCCAACTCCTACGAGCAGTACTTC	CASSDANSYEQYF
.	TRBV18	TRBD1	TRBJ2-5	TGTGCCAGCTCACCATACAGGGGAAGGGAGACCCAGTACTTC	CASSPYRGRETQYF
.	TRBV19	.	TRBJ2-6	TGTGCCAGTAGTGCTATCTCTGGGGCCAACGTCCTGACTTTC	CASSAISGANVLTF
.	TRBV27	.	TRBJ1-5	TGTGCCAGCAGTTCCAGGGCTAGCAATCAGCCCCAGCATTTT	CASSSRASNQPQHF
many	TRBV25-1	.	TRBJ2-7	TGTGCCAGCAGTGAAAGGGTGGGGCACGAGCAGTACTTC	CASSERVGHEQYF
.	TRBV6-4	.	TRBJ1-4	TGTGCCAGCAGCCTGTCAGGGCAGATAGGTGAAAAACTGTTTTTT	CASSLSGQIGEKLFF
few	TRBV19	.	TRBJ2-5	TGTGCCAGTAGTCTGCCCTCGAGGACTAAAGAGACCCAGTACTTC	CASSLPSRTKETQYF
once	TRBV6-5	.	TRBJ2-3	TGTGCCAGCAGTTATTCAGGAGGGGGGGCGACAGATACGCAGTATTTT	CASSYSGGGATDTQYF
.	TRBV5-6	.	TRBJ1-5	TGTGCCAGCAGCTTTCTTCGCAACGGCAATCAGCCCCAGCATTTT	CASSFLRNGNQPQHF
.	TRBV29-1	.	TRBJ1-1	TGCAGCGTTGAAACCGGGGGGAGGACTGAAGCTTTCTTT	CSVETGGRTEAFF
.	TRBV11-2	.	TRBJ1-1	TGTGCCAGCAGCTTCCGACAGCTTTCTAACACTGAAGCTTTCTTT	CASSFRQLSNTEAFF
.	TRBV27	.	TRBJ2-2	TGTGCCAGCAGTTTACAGTTCGCGAACACCGGGGAGCTGTTTTTT	CASSLQFANTGELFF
few	TRBV28	TRBD2	TRBJ2-1	TGTGCCAGCCATCCCCCGGGGGGGTACAATGAGCAGTTCTTC	CASHPPGGYNEQFF
once	TRBV10-3	TRBD1	TRBJ1-2	TGTGCCATCAGCAGGGGGCAAGGATATGGCTACACCTTC	CAISRGQGYGYTF
.	TRBV5-1	TRBD1	TRBJ1-1	TGCGCCAGCAGCTTTCTAGGACAGGGACTGAACACTGAAGCTTTCTTT	CASSFLGQGLNTEAFF
.	TRBV7-3	TRBD2	TRBJ2-3	TGTGCCAGCAAAGGACTAGCGGGGGACGTCACAGATACGCAGTATTTT	CASKGLAGDVTDTQYF
.	TRBV6-5	.	TRBJ2-7	TGTGCCAGCAGTTACGGCAGCCCCTACGAGCAGTACTTC	CASSYGSPYEQYF
.	TRBV5-1	TRBD2	TRBJ2-1	TGCGCCAGCAGCCTAGCGGGAGGGCCATGGGATGAGCAGTTCTTC	CASSLAGGPWDEQFF
.	TRBV7-9	.	TRBJ1-1	TGTGCCAGCAGCGTAGGGACCATGAACACTGAAGCTTTCTTT	CASSVGTMNTEAFF
.	TRBV18	TRBD1	TRBJ1-1	TGTGCCAGCTCACCACCGATAGGGGGCAGGACTGAAGCTTTCTTT	CASSPPIGGRTEAFF
.	TRBV7-6	.	TRBJ2-1	TGTGCCAGCAGCTCCCAGGTTAGCGGACCCTACAATGAGCAGTTCTTC	CASSSQVSGPYNEQFF
.	TRBV19	.	TRBJ2-1	TGTGCCAGTAGTATCGGGTACAATGAGCAGTTCTTC	CASSIGYNEQFF
.	TRBV9	.	TRBJ2-2	TGTGCCAGCAGCGTAGACCCTCCGGGGGGCTGGAACACCGGGGAGCTGTTTTTT	CASSVDPPGGWNTGELFF
.	TRBV28	TRBD1	TRBJ1-1	TGTGCCAGCAGTTTCGGGACAGGGGACACTGAAGCTTTCTTT	CASSFGTGDTEAFF
few	TRBV6-6	.	TRBJ2-1	TGTGCCAGCACTGCTAGCCCGAGATTTTACAATGAGCAGTTCTTC	CASTASPRFYNEQFF